Sequencing of this TCR beta chain was carried out in a study of molecular identifiers for immune sequencing clone quantification (dated by TCRdb to the late 2010s). A note on the overall study: In a replicate experiment, RNA from roughly 20,000 or 100,000 naive CD8 T cells was split into five aliquots, four of which were sequenced. The study was a methods study using CD8 T cells to benchmark molecular-identifier clustering-based TCR repertoire sequencing (MIDCIRS) and TCR RNA copy counting. The research as a whole found: Naive libraries contained spiked-in Jurkat TCR RNA (roughly ten copies' worth), which is not part of the donor repertoire. Spiked-in Jurkat TCR RNA equivalent to a single cell was reported to be detectable even among approximately 1 million naive CD8 T cells. Modeling gave about 3.2 recovered TCR RNA copies per cell versus approximately 11 by digital PCR, implying approximately 30% capture efficiency. In CMV-specific effector cells, clones with more than 20 RNA copies accounted for over 99% of molecules, whereas in naive cells such clones accounted for under 1%. Identical TCR molecules sharing a barcode could cause highly expanded clone sizes to be underestimated. When barcode sub-clustering was omitted, TCR diversity was inflated by chimeric consensus sequences, with chimeras reaching as high as 47%.

The germline V gene (reference sequence) provides CDR1 PRHDT and CDR2 FYEKMQ. The CDR3 measures 14 amino acids from cysteine to phenylalanine. Left in the record is the CDR3 DNA by itself, 42 bases read in frame from the first base. Trimming costs V 4 bases and J 0 bases, and their ends lie 9 bases apart. Libraries of naive CD8 T cells were built from anywhere between about 17,000 and 1,000,000 sorted cells, with 10%, 30% or 50% of the purified RNA used. Naive CD8 T cells were FACS-sorted as CD8+CD4-CCR7+CD45RA+ on a BD FACSAria II into RLT Plus buffer. To test detection sensitivity, Jurkat RNA equivalent to approximately nine TCR copies was spiked into samples of roughly 20,000-1,100,000 naive CD8 T cells. CD8 T cells were enriched with RosetteSep CD8+ T Cell Enrichment Cocktail and Ficoll-Paque, followed by ACK red cell lysis. Library preparation used PCR. The run used a NextSeq 500. Bulk TCR libraries were made following a previously described method, with the TCR primers given in Table S5. Total RNA was purified with the Qiagen AllPrep DNA/RNA kit. Before analysis, reads from multiple sequencing runs of the same library were pooled. On the study's bioinformatics: Only reads with exact TCR constant sequence were kept, trimmed to 150 nt, and grouped by their 12-nt molecular barcodes. Reads in each barcode group were sub-clustered using a 15% Levenshtein threshold, and a quality-weighted consensus sequence was built for each RNA molecule. Non-functional sequences were excluded, and lower-count sequences lying one edit away from another sequence were also excluded. Based on fitting two negative binomial distributions, any barcode sub-cluster with under 20% of the maximum read count was discarded. The public reads were reanalyzed by TCRdb: fastp trimming at Q25, MiXCR alignment, in-frame beta chains only. Entries that share a CDR3 protein sequence are merged under the most common genes and DNA. None of the V and J calls come from the authors' own analysis; TCRdb made them. For this sample the table gives hundreds of thousands of distinct CDR3 sequences, of which 25% were detected only once. The ten largest clones add up to about 0.81% of the sample.

Notes on this clonotype: It has no known antigen specificity. No qualities accompany the bases; no much larger clone lies one base away.

The clonotype was recovered from a human donor in good health. Some libraries in this study had Jurkat cell RNA spiked in. The receptor chain draws on TRBV13 and TRBJ1-1, with no D gene named confidently. Sample: naive CD8+ T cells from blood, with Jurkat cell RNA spiked in. Explained via the paper, the cell subset or site label denotes: FACS-sorted CD8+CD4-CCR7+CD45RA+ naive T cells. The CDR3 protein: CASSSAELNTEAFF. In nucleotide form, the sequence is TGTGCCAGCAGCTCGGCGGAGCTGAACACTGAAGCTTTCTTT.